This TCR beta chain was captured by sequencing in a study of molecular identifiers for immune sequencing clone quantification. Whole-study findings and limits: Molecules of identical TCR sharing a barcode could underestimate highly expanded clone sizes.

The use of previously described methods and listed TCR primers produced the bulk TCR libraries. TCRdb fed the PCR reads into MiXCR, producing one record per CDR3 protein. This sample carries 460,000 or so distinct CDR3 sequences, 25% of them seen once, and the ten largest clones take 0.7% to 0.9%. The length of the CDR3 is 14 residues. In germline, CDR1 is MDHEN, CDR2 SYDVKM. Trimming cost V 1 base and J 3 bases, with 9 bases left between them. Of note for this clonotype: The antigen is not known. Since a much larger clone is just one base distant, this may be a read error.

The origin of this receptor is a human donor in good health. Some libraries in this study had Jurkat cell RNA spiked in. The V call is TRBV28, the J call TRBJ1-1; D not resolved. The specimen was naive CD8+ T cells from blood, with Jurkat cell RNA spiked in. The subset is: FACS-sorted CD8+CD4-CCR7+CD45RA+ naive T cells. The DNA for the CDR3 is TGTGCCAGCAGTTTATTAGTTTTCGACACTGAAGCTTTCTTT. Translated, it gives CASSLLVFDTEAFF.